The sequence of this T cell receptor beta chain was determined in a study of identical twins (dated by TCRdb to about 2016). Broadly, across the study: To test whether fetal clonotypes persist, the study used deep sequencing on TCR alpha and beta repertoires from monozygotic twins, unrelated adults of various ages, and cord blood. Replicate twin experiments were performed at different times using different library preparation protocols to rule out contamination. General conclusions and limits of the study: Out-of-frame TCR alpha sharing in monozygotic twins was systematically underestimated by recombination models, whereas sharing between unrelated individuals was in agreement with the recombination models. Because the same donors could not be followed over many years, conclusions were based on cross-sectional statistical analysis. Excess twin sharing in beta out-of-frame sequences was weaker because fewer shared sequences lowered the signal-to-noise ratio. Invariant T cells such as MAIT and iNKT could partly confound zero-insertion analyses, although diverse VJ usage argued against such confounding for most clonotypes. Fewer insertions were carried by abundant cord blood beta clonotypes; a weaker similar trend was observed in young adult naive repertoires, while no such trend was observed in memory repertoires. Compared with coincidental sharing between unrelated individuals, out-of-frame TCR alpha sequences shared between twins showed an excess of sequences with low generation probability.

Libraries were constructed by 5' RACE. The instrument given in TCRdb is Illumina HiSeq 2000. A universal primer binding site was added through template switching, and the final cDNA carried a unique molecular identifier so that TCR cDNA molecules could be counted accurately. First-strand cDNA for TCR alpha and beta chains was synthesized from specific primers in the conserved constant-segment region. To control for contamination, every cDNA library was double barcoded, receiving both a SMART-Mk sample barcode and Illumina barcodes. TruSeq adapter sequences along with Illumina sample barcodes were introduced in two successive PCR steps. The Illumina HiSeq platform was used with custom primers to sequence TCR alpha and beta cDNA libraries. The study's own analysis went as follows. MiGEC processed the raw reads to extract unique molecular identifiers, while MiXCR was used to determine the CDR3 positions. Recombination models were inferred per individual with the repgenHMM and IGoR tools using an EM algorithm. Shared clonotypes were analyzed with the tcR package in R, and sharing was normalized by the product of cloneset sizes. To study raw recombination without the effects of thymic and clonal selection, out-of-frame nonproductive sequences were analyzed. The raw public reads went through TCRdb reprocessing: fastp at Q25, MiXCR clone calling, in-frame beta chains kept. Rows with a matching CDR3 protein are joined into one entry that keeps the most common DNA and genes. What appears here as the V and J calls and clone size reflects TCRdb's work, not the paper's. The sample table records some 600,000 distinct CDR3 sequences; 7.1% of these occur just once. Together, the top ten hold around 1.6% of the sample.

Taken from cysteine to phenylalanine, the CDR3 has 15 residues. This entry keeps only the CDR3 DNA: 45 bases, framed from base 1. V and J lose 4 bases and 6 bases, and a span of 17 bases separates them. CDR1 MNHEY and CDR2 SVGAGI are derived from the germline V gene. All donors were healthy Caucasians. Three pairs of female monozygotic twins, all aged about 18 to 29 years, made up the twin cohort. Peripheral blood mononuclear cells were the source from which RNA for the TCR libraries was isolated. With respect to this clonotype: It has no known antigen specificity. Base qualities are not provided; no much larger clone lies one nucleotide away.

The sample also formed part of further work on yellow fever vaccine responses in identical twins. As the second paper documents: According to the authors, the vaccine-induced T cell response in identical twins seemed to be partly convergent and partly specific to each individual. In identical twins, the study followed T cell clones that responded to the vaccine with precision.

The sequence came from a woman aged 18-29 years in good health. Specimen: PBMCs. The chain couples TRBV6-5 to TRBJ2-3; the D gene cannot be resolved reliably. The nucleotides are TGTGCCAGCAGTTCGCATCGTCCACCTCTCGATACGCAGTATTTT. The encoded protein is CASSSHRPPLDTQYF.